This TCR beta chain was profiled in a study of blood T cells in healthy people across ages. Study findings and constraints: Unknown donor CMV status possibly confounded expanded clonotype changes. Researchers deemed the diversity estimates from one million T cells underestimates. A roughly linear fall in TCR beta diversity per million T cells was seen with increasing age.

Sample-barcoded 5' priming and a J-beta primer mix drove a second PCR of 7 to 11 cycles. All samples gave at least 2.5 million CDR3-containing paired-end reads. TCRdb itself ran the 5' RACE reads through MiXCR, one entry per CDR3 protein. The sample includes about 750,000 distinct CDR3 sequences, 50% to 65% seen only once; the top ten take around 40%. Trimming cost V 3 bases and J 0 bases, with 14 bases left between them. Germline V gene data show CDR1 as GTSNPN and CDR2 as SVGIG (reference sequence). The CDR3 runs to 15 residues. Details on this clonotype: Its antigen is not known.

Sequencing was carried out using blood. V usage is TRBV30 and J usage is TRBJ1-2; a possible D gene is TRBD1 (6 bases). The clonotype originates from an elderly man in good health. This CDR3 is CAWRSGGGPNYGYTF. The CDR3 nucleotides read TGTGCCTGGAGGTCGGGGGGCGGCCCTAACTATGGCTACACCTTC.